This is a list of T cell receptor beta chains from one sample in a study of T cell repertoires in cytomegalovirus infection. One entry per CDR3 protein results from TCRdb running MiXCR on the reads. Of about 700,000 distinct CDR3 sequences listed, around a third are singletons. Their specific antigens are unknown. The source was cultured PBMCs, collected from culture after CMV antigen stimulation. These receptors all stem from a human donor in good health (CMV status not recorded). Some clones in this sample may be carry-over from other donors' samples. CDR3s include the opening cysteine and the closing phenylalanine or tryptophan. Fields, in order: J gene, clone size, D gene, V gene, CDR3 DNA, CDR3 protein. A D gene is named only where the DNA matches it firmly. Clone size is stated in some rows and not others, as once, few, many or a class when expanded.

TRBJ2-7,.,.,TRBV7-9,TGTGCCAGCAGCTCGGCGGCCTTATCGACCGAGCAGTACTTC,CASSSAALSTEQYF
TRBJ2-2,.,.,TRBV6-5,TGTGCCAGCAGTCTCGACCGGGGGACAGTGAACACCGGGGAGCTGTTTTTT,CASSLDRGTVNTGELFF
TRBJ2-5,.,TRBD1,TRBV6-2/TRBV6-3,TGTGCCAGCAGCAACCAGGGGGACGAGACCCAGTACTTC,CASSNQGDETQYF
TRBJ1-1,few,TRBD1,TRBV12-5,TGTGCTAGTGCCCGGGACAGAGACATGAACACTGAAGCTTTCTTT,CASARDRDMNTEAFF
TRBJ1-4,few,.,TRBV20-1,TGCAGTGCTAGAGATGAAAAACTGTTTTTT,CSARDEKLFF
TRBJ1-5,.,.,TRBV7-6,TGTGCCAGCAGCTTCTCAAACGTGGAACCCCAGCATTTT,CASSFSNVEPQHF
TRBJ1-1,few,TRBD1,TRBV7-2,TGTGCCAGCATCAACAGGGGGCGGCTTACTGAAGCTTTCTTT,CASINRGRLTEAFF
TRBJ2-3,once,TRBD2,TRBV27,TGTGCCAGCAGTTTGATGGGACTAGCGGGGGGGACAGATACGCAGTATTTT,CASSLMGLAGGTDTQYF
TRBJ2-1,.,TRBD2,TRBV19,TGTGCCAGTGGTCTAGCGGGAGGGGGCGGAGGGGGCACATGGGAGCAGTTCTTC,CASGLAGGGGGGTWEQFF
TRBJ2-7,.,TRBD2,TRBV7-8,TGTGCCAGCAGCCAAATGGGGGGGATCACCTACGAGCAGTACTTC,CASSQMGGITYEQYF
TRBJ2-1,.,.,TRBV20-1,TGCAGTGCTAGAGTAGGCGGGGATGAGCAGTTCTTC,CSARVGGDEQFF
TRBJ1-1,.,TRBD1,TRBV28,TGTGCCAGCAGTTTCGTGGACAGGGCGTATGAAGCTTTCTTT,CASSFVDRAYEAFF
TRBJ1-2,many,.,TRBV7-8,TGTGCCAGCAGCTTAAATCCAGGCCCTAACTATGGCTACACCTTC,CASSLNPGPNYGYTF
TRBJ1-4,.,.,TRBV2,TGTGCCAGCAATATACAGGGAGCTAATGAAAAACTGTTTTTT,CASNIQGANEKLFF
TRBJ2-1,.,.,TRBV7-2,TGTGCCAGCAGCTTAGTGACTAGTTTCAATGAGCAGTTCTTC,CASSLVTSFNEQFF
TRBJ1-6,.,TRBD1,TRBV3-1,TGTGCCAGCAGCCTTCCGGGACAGGGTTCACCCCTCCACTTT,CASSLPGQGSPLHF
TRBJ2-1,few,.,TRBV19,TGTGCCACTTCGATGAACGGGGGCGCCGGCTACAATGAGCAGTTCTTC,CATSMNGGAGYNEQFF
TRBJ2-7,.,.,TRBV7-9,TGTGCCAGCAGCTTATGGGGGAAGCAGTACTTC,CASSLWGKQYF
TRBJ1-1,.,.,TRBV6-2/TRBV6-3,TGTGCCAGCAGTCCCCCGGGGCGAGCTTTCTTT,CASSPPGRAFF
TRBJ1-2,few,TRBD1,TRBV19,TGTGCCAGTAGCCGACAGGGGTGGAATGGCTACACCTTC,CASSRQGWNGYTF
TRBJ2-1,.,.,TRBV12-3/TRBV12-4,TGTGCCAGCAGTTTTCACCTGGGCGGTAGCGAGAAGAGCTCCTACAATGAGCAGTTCTTC,CASSFHLGGSEKSSYNEQFF
TRBJ2-5,.,.,TRBV30,TGTGCCTGGAGTGAAAAGGGATTTCAAGAGACCCAGTACTTC,CAWSEKGFQETQYF
TRBJ2-1,.,.,TRBV12-3/TRBV12-4,TGTGCCAGCAGTTTAGCCAACGATGAGCAGTTCTTC,CASSLANDEQFF
TRBJ2-1,few,.,TRBV29-1,TGCAGCGTTCAACCGGGGGGACAGCGTTACAATGAGCAGTTCTTC,CSVQPGGQRYNEQFF
TRBJ1-5,.,.,TRBV19,TGTGCCAGTAGTATAGCCCCACTTTATAGCAATCAGCCCCAGCATTTT,CASSIAPLYSNQPQHF
TRBJ2-7,many,.,TRBV7-2,TGTGCCAGCAGCTTAGGTGGGGGCGGCTACGAGCAGTACTTC,CASSLGGGGYEQYF
TRBJ1-2,many,.,TRBV7-2,TGTGCCAGCAGCACCCGACGGTCGTTGGGCTACACCTTC,CASSTRRSLGYTF
TRBJ1-2,few,.,TRBV5-4,TGTGCCAGCAGCTTGGAGGCTGCAGGGTTCTATGGCTACACCTTC,CASSLEAAGFYGYTF
TRBJ2-3,.,.,TRBV15,TGTGCCACCAGCCCGGACTACTCTATGAATACGCAGTATTTT,CATSPDYSMNTQYF
TRBJ1-1,many,TRBD1,TRBV7-2,TGTGCCAGCAGGCGTAAGACAGGGACGGCTGAAGCTTTCTTT,CASRRKTGTAEAFF
TRBJ2-6,.,.,TRBV2,TGTGCCAGCGCAACGGACTCTGGGGCCAACGTCCTGACTTTC,CASATDSGANVLTF
TRBJ2-1,.,.,TRBV6-5,TGTGCCAGTTCCCCTTACGGTCGTGATGAGCAGTTCTTC,CASSPYGRDEQFF
TRBJ2-7,few,TRBD1,TRBV28,TGTGCCAGCAGTATGGGGACAGGGTCCCCCTACGAGCAGTACTTC,CASSMGTGSPYEQYF
TRBJ2-4,.,.,TRBV28,TGTGCCAGCAGTTTCTTACAAGGGCAGAACATTCAGTACTTC,CASSFLQGQNIQYF
TRBJ2-1,.,TRBD1,TRBV19,TGTGCCAGTAGTACCCGGACAGGGGCATTTCGGTTCTTC,CASSTRTGAFRFF
TRBJ2-3,many,.,TRBV7-2,TGTGCCAGCAGCTCGGAGGGCACAGATACGCAGTATTTT,CASSSEGTDTQYF
TRBJ1-5,.,TRBD1,TRBV10-3,TGTGCCATCAGTGAGGGGACAGGGGGCTATCAGCCCCAGCATTTT,CAISEGTGGYQPQHF
TRBJ2-1,.,TRBD2,TRBV2,TGTGCCAGCAGTCGACTAGCGGGGGGGCAGGGGCAGTTCTTC,CASSRLAGGQGQFF
TRBJ2-2,.,.,TRBV11-3,TGTGCCAGCAGCTTAGGGGAGAACACCGGGGAGCTGTTTTTT,CASSLGENTGELFF
TRBJ2-3,.,.,TRBV12-3/TRBV12-4,TGTGCCAGCAGTTTTGGGGAGGCCACGCGTACGCAGTATTTT,CASSFGEATRTQYF
TRBJ2-1,.,.,TRBV7-8,TGTGCCAGCAGCTCCCCCCCTGAGCAGTTCTTC,CASSSPPEQFF
TRBJ2-1,.,.,TRBV4-1,TGCGCCAGCAGCCAAGATCGTAGGCTTAATGAGCAGTTCTTC,CASSQDRRLNEQFF
TRBJ2-3,.,TRBD2,TRBV4-1,TGTGCCAGCAGCCAAGAAGGGACTAGCGGGGGAAACACAGATACGCAGTATTTT,CASSQEGTSGGNTDTQYF
TRBJ2-3,.,.,TRBV5-4,TGTGCCAGCACCTCCCAGGATACGCAGTATTTT,CASTSQDTQYF
TRBJ2-6,few,.,TRBV7-9,TGTGCCAGCAGCTTAGGAACCCCTGGGGCCAACGTCCTGACTTTC,CASSLGTPGANVLTF
TRBJ2-2,.,.,TRBV5-4,TGTGCCAGCAGCCGTAGGGGAATAAACACCGGGGAGCTGTTTTTT,CASSRRGINTGELFF
TRBJ2-7,.,.,TRBV20-1,TGCAGTGCTGGTGGTGCGATTGCCTACGAGCAGTACTTC,CSAGGAIAYEQYF
TRBJ1-3,many,.,TRBV7-6,TGTGCCAGCAGCGACCGATGGGGGTCTGGAAACACCATATATTTT,CASSDRWGSGNTIYF
TRBJ2-7,few,.,TRBV4-1,TGCGCCAGCAGCCTCCTCCTAGGTCTATCGTACGAGCAGTACTTC,CASSLLLGLSYEQYF
TRBJ1-5,.,TRBD1,TRBV6-4,TGTGCCAGCAGTGGCCCAGGAGGGGGCTTAAGTCAGCCCCAGCATTTT,CASSGPGGGLSQPQHF
TRBJ2-5,.,.,TRBV19,TGTGCCAGTAGTATCGAATTCGTCCAAGAGACCCAGTACTTC,CASSIEFVQETQYF
TRBJ2-5,few,TRBD2,TRBV28,TGTGCCAGCAGTCTATATAGCGGGGGGACCCAAGAGACCCAGTACTTC,CASSLYSGGTQETQYF
TRBJ2-2,few,TRBD1,TRBV5-1,TGCGCCAGCAGCTCGAAGACAGGGGCGTACACCGGGGAGCTGTTTTTT,CASSSKTGAYTGELFF
TRBJ2-5,few,.,TRBV6-5,TGTGCCAGCAGTTTTGGGGGTAGTCAGACCCAGTACTTC,CASSFGGSQTQYF
TRBJ1-1,.,.,TRBV12-3/TRBV12-4,TGTGCCAGCAGGCAGAAGCTCACGAACACTGAAGCTTTCTTT,CASRQKLTNTEAFF